Listed below are T cell receptor beta chains from one sample, sequenced in a study of T cell responses to AZD1222 COVID-19 vaccine. Generated by immunoSEQ multiplex PCR, the TCRdb table keeps only in-frame clones and is missing some. The sample shows 150,000 or so clones, around 93% of them seen only once. Sequences were derived from peripheral blood, sampled 28 days after the second AZD1222 dose. Receptors originate from an adult who received the AZD1222 COVID-19 vaccine. Each CDR3 is given with its conserved first and last residue. D genes are given only for firm matches. Size tells how often a clone was seen (once, few, many) or the class of an expanded clone, and some rows leave it out.

clone size	V gene	J gene	D gene	CDR3 DNA	CDR3 protein
NA	TRBV7-8	TRBJ1-5	NA	TGTGCCAGCAGCTTATTATCGCTCCGTGGACAGAAGTATAGCAATCAGCCCCAGCATTTT	CASSLLSLRGQKYSNQPQHF
NA	TRBV11-3	TRBJ1-4	NA	TGTGCCAGCAGCTACCGGGACGGGTATGAAAAACTGTTTTTT	CASSYRDGYEKLFF
NA	TRBV30	TRBJ1-6	TRBD1	TGTGCCTGGAACGGACAGGGTGAATATAATTCACCCCTCCACTTT	CAWNGQGEYNSPLHF
NA	TRBV19	TRBJ2-1	TRBD2	TGTGCCAGTACCCACACTAGCGTCCCTTACTCCTACAATGAGCAGTTCTTC	CASTHTSVPYSYNEQFF
few	TRBV29-1	TRBJ1-1	TRBD1	TGCAGCTGGGGGGACAGCCTCAACACTGAAGCTTTCTTT	CSWGDSLNTEAFF
NA	TRBV5-1	TRBJ2-7	TRBD1	TGCGCCAGCAGCTTGAGGACAGGGGGTTACGAGCAGTACTTC	CASSLRTGGYEQYF
NA	TRBV23-1	TRBJ2-1	NA	TGCGCCAGCAGTCAATACAAGTGCAATGAGCAGTTCTTC	CASSQYKCNEQFF
few	TRBV2	TRBJ2-3	NA	TGTGCCAGCAAACTACGCCTGGGACGTACAGATACGCAGTATTTT	CASKLRLGRTDTQYF
NA	TRBV7-2	TRBJ2-5	TRBD2	TGTGCCAGCAGCTCTAACGTAGCGGGGGGACAAGAGACCCAGTACTTC	CASSSNVAGGQETQYF
once	TRBV5-4	TRBJ1-3	TRBD1	TGTGCCAGCAGCTTACACAGGGGACCTGGAAACACCATATATTTT	CASSLHRGPGNTIYF
NA	TRBV5-1	TRBJ2-1	NA	TGCGCCAGCAGCTCGGGGCTGCGACTACTCCTAGCCTACAATGAGCAGTTCTTC	CASSSGLRLLLAYNEQFF
NA	TRBV19	TRBJ1-2	NA	TGTGCCAGTAGTATTAACAGGGATAACTATGGCTACACCTTC	CASSINRDNYGYTF
NA	TRBV11-3	TRBJ2-5	NA	TGTGCCAGCAGCCTACCCCGAGTGAGCGGAGAGACCCAGTACTTC	CASSLPRVSGETQYF
NA	TRBV7-8	TRBJ2-1	NA	TGTGCCAGCAGCTTAGAGGTTGGTTGGCGGGAAGGCTACAATGAGCAGTTCTTC	CASSLEVGWREGYNEQFF
NA	TRBV11-3	TRBJ1-3	TRBD1	TGTGCCAGCAGCTTGGGGACAGGGGCAGGAAACACCATATATTTT	CASSLGTGAGNTIYF
NA	TRBV25-1	TRBJ2-7	NA	TGTGCCAGCAGCCGGGTCCACGAGCAGTACTTC	CASSRVHEQYF
NA	TRBV2	TRBJ1-5	NA	TGTGCCAGCAGGCACCATAATAGCAATCAGCCCCAGCATTTT	CASRHHNSNQPQHF
NA	TRBV15	TRBJ2-6	NA	TGTGCCACCATTCCAGGCTCTGGGGCCAACGTCCTGACTTTC	CATIPGSGANVLTF
NA	TRBV6-5	TRBJ1-2	TRBD1	TGTGCCAGCAGACCCGGGACAGGGGATGGCTATGGCTACACCTTC	CASRPGTGDGYGYTF
NA	TRBV5-6	TRBJ1-2	NA	TGTGCCAGCAGCTTGGAATTCTATGGCTACACCTTC	CASSLEFYGYTF
NA	TRBV6-5	TRBJ2-1	NA	TGTGCCAGCAGCCCCGACTGGAGCTCCTACAATGAGCAGTTCTTC	CASSPDWSSYNEQFF
NA	TRBV10-1	TRBJ2-3	NA	TGCGCCAGCAGTGAGTCGAAGGTCTCGCAGTATTTT	CASSESKVSQYF
NA	TRBV3-1/TRBV3-2	TRBJ2-7	NA	TGTGCCAGCAGCCAAGATCGGGCGGGCCTCTACGAGCAGTACTTC	CASSQDRAGLYEQYF
few	TRBV18	TRBJ1-6	TRBD1	TGTGCCAGCTCACCATCAGGGGGCATGTATTCACCCCTCCACTTT	CASSPSGGMYSPLHF
NA	TRBV9	TRBJ2-7	TRBD2	TGTGCCAGCAGCGTAGGGGGAGCGGGAAGAAATCCGTACGAGCAGTACTTC	CASSVGGAGRNPYEQYF
few	TRBV6-2/TRBV6-3	TRBJ1-2	TRBD1	TGTGCCAGCAGTTACATCCCAGGGGGTAACTATGGCTACACCTTC	CASSYIPGGNYGYTF
NA	TRBV6-1	TRBJ2-2	TRBD2	TGTGCCAGCAGTGGAACTAGCGGGGGGACTAACACCGGGGAGCTGTTTTTT	CASSGTSGGTNTGELFF
NA	TRBV10-3	TRBJ2-1	NA	TGTGCCATCAGGGAAATCGGGAGTGAGCAGTTCTTC	CAIREIGSEQFF
NA	TRBV7-2	TRBJ1-2	NA	TGTGCCAGCAGCTTAGTGACAGTTGATGGCTACACCTTC	CASSLVTVDGYTF
NA	TRBV11-1	TRBJ2-5	TRBD2	TGTGCCAGCAGGACGAGGGGACTAGGCAGAGAGACCCAGTACTTC	CASRTRGLGRETQYF
NA	TRBV6-1	TRBJ1-2	NA	TGTGCCAGCAGTGTCGACAACGACCCAAGACCTAACTATGGCTACACCTTC	CASSVDNDPRPNYGYTF